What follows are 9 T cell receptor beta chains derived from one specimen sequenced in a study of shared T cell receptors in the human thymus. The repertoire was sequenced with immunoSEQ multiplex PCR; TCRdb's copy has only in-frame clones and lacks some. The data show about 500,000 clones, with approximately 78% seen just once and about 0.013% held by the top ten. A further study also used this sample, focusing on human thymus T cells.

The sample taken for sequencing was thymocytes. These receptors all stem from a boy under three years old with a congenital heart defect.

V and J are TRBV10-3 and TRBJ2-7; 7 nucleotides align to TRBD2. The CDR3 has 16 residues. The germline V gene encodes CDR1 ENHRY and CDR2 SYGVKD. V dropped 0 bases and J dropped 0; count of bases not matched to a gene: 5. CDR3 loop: CAISESSGVHSYEQYF. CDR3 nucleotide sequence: TGTGCCATCAGTGAGTCGAGCGGGGTCCACTCCTACGAGCAGTACTTC.

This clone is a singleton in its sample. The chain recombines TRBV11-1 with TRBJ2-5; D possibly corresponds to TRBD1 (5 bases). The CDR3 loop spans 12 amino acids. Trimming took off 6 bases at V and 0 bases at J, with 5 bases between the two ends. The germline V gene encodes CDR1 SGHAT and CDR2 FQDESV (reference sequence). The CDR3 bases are TGTGCCAGCAGGACAGACCAAGAGACCCAGTACTTC. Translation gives CASRTDQETQYF.

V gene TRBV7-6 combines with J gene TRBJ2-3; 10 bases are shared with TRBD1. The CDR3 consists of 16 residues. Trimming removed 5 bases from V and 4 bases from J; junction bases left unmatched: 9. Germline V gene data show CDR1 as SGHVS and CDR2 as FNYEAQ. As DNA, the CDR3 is TGTGCCAGCAGCCCTCGGGACAGGGGATGGGCAGATACGCAGTATTTT. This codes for CASSPRDRGWADTQYF.

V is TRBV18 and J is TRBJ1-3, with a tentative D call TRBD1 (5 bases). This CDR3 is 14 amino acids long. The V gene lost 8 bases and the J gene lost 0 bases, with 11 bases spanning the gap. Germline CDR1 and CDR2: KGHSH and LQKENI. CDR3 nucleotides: TGTGCCAGCCGCCCCCAGGGCTCTGGAAACACCATATATTTT. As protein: CASRPQGSGNTIYF.

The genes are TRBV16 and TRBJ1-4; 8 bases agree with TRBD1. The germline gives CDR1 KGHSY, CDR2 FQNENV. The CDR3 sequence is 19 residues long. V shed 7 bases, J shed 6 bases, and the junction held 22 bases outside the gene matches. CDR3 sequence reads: CASNRTRDPKDREDEKLFF. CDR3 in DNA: TGTGCCAGCAACCGGACACGGGACCCCAAGGACAGGGAGGATGAAAAACTGTTTTTT.

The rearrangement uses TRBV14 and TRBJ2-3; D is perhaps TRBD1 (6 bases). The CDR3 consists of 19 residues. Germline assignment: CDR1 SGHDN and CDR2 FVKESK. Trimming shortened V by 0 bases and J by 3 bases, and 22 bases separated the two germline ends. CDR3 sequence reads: CASSQESLRRGIVTDTQYF. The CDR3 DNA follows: TGTGCCAGCAGCCAAGAATCCCTCCGAAGGGGGATCGTGACAGATACGCAGTATTTT.

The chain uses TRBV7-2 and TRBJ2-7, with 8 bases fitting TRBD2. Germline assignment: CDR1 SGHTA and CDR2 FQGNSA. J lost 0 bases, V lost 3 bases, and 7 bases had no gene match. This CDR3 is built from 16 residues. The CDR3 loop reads CASSFPGLGLSYEQYF. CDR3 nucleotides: TGTGCCAGCAGCTTCCCGGGACTAGGCCTCTCCTACGAGCAGTACTTC.

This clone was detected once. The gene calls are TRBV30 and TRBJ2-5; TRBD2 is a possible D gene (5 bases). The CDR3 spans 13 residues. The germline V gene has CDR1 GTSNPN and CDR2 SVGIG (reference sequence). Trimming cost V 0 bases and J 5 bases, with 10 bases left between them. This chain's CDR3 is CAWSVGPGETQYF. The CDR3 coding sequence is TGTGCCTGGAGTGTAGGCCCGGGGGAGACCCAGTACTTC.

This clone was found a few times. The CDR3 DNA is TGTGCCAGCAGAGCAGGACTACTAGATGGAGAGACCCAGTACTTC. It codes for CASRAGLLDGETQYF. V gene TRBV7-2 combines with J gene TRBJ2-5, with TRBD2 as a possible D gene (6 bases). The V gene's germline CDR1 is SGHTA and CDR2 FQGNSA. This CDR3 is 15 amino acids long. V was clipped by 6 bases and J by 4 bases, with 18 bases between them.